A selection of T cell receptor beta chains follows, all from one sample in a study of siplizumab effects on memory and regulatory T cells. Produced via immunoSEQ multiplex PCR; TCRdb's table is partial and in-frame only. The sample shows some 90,000 clones, around 89% of them seen only once. What was sequenced was CD4+ T cells sorted from blood. Every receptor here comes from a human donor in good health. CDR3s include the opening cysteine and the closing phenylalanine or tryptophan. D genes are given only for firm matches. Clone size appears in some rows only: once, few, many, or a class for an expanded clone.

cdr3_nt | cdr3_aa | v_call | cdr3_length | j_call | clone_size | d_call
TGTGCCACCAGCCTCGGTGGGAGTGGACAGCCCCAGCATTTT | CATSLGGSGQPQHF | TRBV15 | 14 | TRBJ1-5 | NA | NA
TGTGCCAGCTCAACGTCCAGGGCTGGAAACACCATATATTTT | CASSTSRAGNTIYF | TRBV18 | 14 | TRBJ1-3 | NA | NA
TGTGCCACCAGCAGCTTAAAGGCGGGAGGCTTAGATACGCAGTATTTT | CATSSLKAGGLDTQYF | TRBV15 | 16 | TRBJ2-3 | NA | TRBD2
TGTGCCAGCAGCTCGACAGGGGGAGAGACCCAGTACTTC | CASSSTGGETQYF | TRBV11-3 | 13 | TRBJ2-5 | NA | TRBD1
TGTGCCAGCAGCTTAGGATTAGCCTCGACCTACGAGCAGTACTTC | CASSLGLASTYEQYF | TRBV7-2 | 15 | TRBJ2-7 | NA | NA
TGCGCCAGCAGCTTGGCGGGGAGTCCGAACTATGGCTACACCTTC | CASSLAGSPNYGYTF | TRBV5-1 | 15 | TRBJ1-2 | NA | NA
TGTGCCAGTAGTACCTGGGAAGGGCTTGAAAAACTGTTTTTT | CASSTWEGLEKLFF | TRBV19 | 14 | TRBJ1-4 | NA | NA
TGTGCCAGCAGCGTAGACCCACAGGGTTCCTACGAGCAGTACTTC | CASSVDPQGSYEQYF | TRBV9 | 15 | TRBJ2-7 | NA | NA
TGTGCCAGCAGTGACTCGGGGCTTACCCGGGGCTACACCTTC | CASSDSGLTRGYTF | TRBV6-4 | 14 | TRBJ1-2 | NA | NA
TGTGCCAGCAGCGTAAACCCAGGGAACAATGAGCAGTTCTTC | CASSVNPGNNEQFF | TRBV9 | 14 | TRBJ2-1 | NA | NA
TGTGCCAGCAATCCCCGGGCCCTCAAAGGAGCTTTCTTT | CASNPRALKGAFF | TRBV28 | 13 | TRBJ1-1 | few | NA
TGCGCCAGCAGCTTGGCGGTCGGGGTAAGCACCTACGAGCAGTACTTC | CASSLAVGVSTYEQYF | TRBV5-1 | 16 | TRBJ2-7 | NA | NA
TGTGCCAGTAGTCCATCCAGGGGGCCGGGTGGGGCTTTCTTT | CASSPSRGPGGAFF | TRBV19 | 14 | TRBJ1-1 | NA | TRBD1
TGCGCCAGCAGCCCACCCAGATTACATAATGAGCAGTTCTTC | CASSPPRLHNEQFF | TRBV5-1 | 14 | TRBJ2-1 | NA | NA
TGTGCCAGCAGTTTGACTAGCGGGATTCAAGAGACCCAGTACTTC | CASSLTSGIQETQYF | TRBV6-1 | 15 | TRBJ2-5 | few | TRBD2
TGTGCCATCAGTGGGGACAGGTATAGCAATCAGCCCCAGCATTTT | CAISGDRYSNQPQHF | TRBV10-3 | 15 | TRBJ1-5 | few | TRBD1
TGCGCCAGCAGCTTGGGGACAGGGGTGACAAAACTGTTTTTT | CASSLGTGVTKLFF | TRBV5-1 | 14 | TRBJ1-4 | NA | TRBD1
TGCAGCTCCTCTGGGATTAGCGGTTACAATGAGCAGTTCTTC | CSSSGISGYNEQFF | TRBV29-1 | 14 | TRBJ2-1 | NA | NA
TGCAGCGTTGAGACTAGCTGGAATGAGCAGTTCTTC | CSVETSWNEQFF | TRBV29-1 | 12 | TRBJ2-1 | NA | TRBD2
TGTGCCAGCAGCCCAGGCGGGCACAATGAGCAGTTCTTC | CASSPGGHNEQFF | TRBV6-5 | 13 | TRBJ2-1 | NA | NA
TGTGCCAGCAGCTTGGTAGGCAAAAACATTCAGTACTTC | CASSLVGKNIQYF | TRBV7-2 | 13 | TRBJ2-4 | NA | NA
TGTGCCAGCAGTTACGGGGGTTCCGGAACCTACGAGCAGTACTTC | CASSYGGSGTYEQYF | TRBV6-6 | 15 | TRBJ2-7 | NA | NA
TGTGCCAGCAGCTTAGTGGGAGCCGAGCAGTTCTTC | CASSLVGAEQFF | TRBV7-2 | 12 | TRBJ2-1 | NA | NA
TGTGCCAGCAGCTTAGGACAGAACTACGAGCAGTACTTC | CASSLGQNYEQYF | TRBV7-9 | 13 | TRBJ2-7 | NA | NA